This TCR beta chain emerged from a study of T cell responses to AZD1222 COVID-19 vaccine. Study-wide results and limits: Spike as a whole was targeted by vaccine-associated CD4 TCRs, dominant at 160-218 and 743-854.

This clone was recorded once. Its antigen is unknown. CDR3 length: 15 residues. Germline V gives CDR1 SEHNR, CDR2 FQNEAQ (reference sequence). The V gene lost 3 bases and the J gene lost 0 bases, with 11 bases spanning the gap. Assay used: immunoSEQ multiplex PCR; TCRdb lists only in-frame clones, some missing. The profile covers tens of thousands of clones, with 80% to 95% appearing a single time and 6.3% taken by the ten largest. The chain employs TRBV7-9 and TRBJ1-1, with a tentative D call TRBD1 (6 bases). The origin of this receptor is an adult who received the MenACWY meningococcal vaccine as a control. The sample was peripheral blood, taken 28 days after the second dose of the MenACWY control vaccine. CDR3 sequence reads: CASSFPGALNTEAFF. CDR3 nucleotide sequence: TGTGCCAGCAGCTTCCCAGGGGCTCTGAACACTGAAGCTTTCTTT.